These 18 T cell receptor beta chains originate from one sample sequenced in a study of blood T cell repertoires in COVID-19. Using immunoSEQ multiplex PCR, the repertoire was profiled, and TCRdb retains in-frame clones only, with some absent. Among 150,000 to 200,000 clones listed, approximately 90% were seen once. Sequences were obtained from peripheral blood. These TCRs come from a man aged 60 to 75 with active or convalescent COVID-19.

The CDR3 region is CASSLVGRAGEQYF. The CDR3 nucleotides read TGTGCCAGCAGCTTAGTGGGCAGGGCGGGGGAGCAGTACTTC. This chain links TRBV13 with TRBJ2-7; TRBD2 is a possible D gene (6 bases). This CDR3 region has 14 residues. Trimming pared 1 base from V and 7 bases from J, leaving 14 bases between. Germline loops: CDR1 PRHDT, CDR2 FYEKMQ (reference sequence).

The rearrangement joins TRBV19 to TRBJ1-1; TRBD1 aligns across 8 bases. The trim removed 5 bases at V and 5 bases at J, leaving 10 bases unmatched. CDR3 size: 15 residues. Germline V lookup: CDR1 LNHDA, CDR2 SQIVND (reference sequence). The CDR3 sequence is CASSVGQGEWTEAFF. The CDR3 nucleotides are TGTGCCAGTAGTGTCGGACAGGGAGAATGGACTGAAGCTTTCTTT.

Of note for this clone: This sample also contains other DNA sequences that code for the same CDR3. This rearrangement joins TRBV9 to TRBJ1-6; D uncertain. The V and J ends lost 2 bases and 0 bases respectively, with 3 bases between them. The CDR3 consists of 14 residues. Germline CDR1 is SGDLS and CDR2 is YYNGEE. For the CDR3, the DNA is TGTGCCAGCAGCGTTAGCTCCTATAATTCACCCCTCCACTTT. This codes for CASSVSSYNSPLHF.

The chain uses TRBV5-6 and TRBJ1-1; weak D call: TRBD1 (5 bases). This CDR3 comprises 13 residues. The V gene's germline CDR1 is SGHDT and CDR2 YYEEEE. V lost 2 bases and J lost 2, with 7 bases in between. In nucleotides, the CDR3 is TGTGCCAGCAGCTTCGACAGAAACACTGAAGCTTTCTTT. Encoded protein: CASSFDRNTEAFF. Together with reference TRBV5-6 and TRBJ1-1, the CDR3 gives the full variable domain: DAGVTQSPTHLIKTRGQQVTLRCSPKSGHDTVSWYQQALGQGPQFIFQYYEEEERQRGNFPDRFSGHQFPNYSSELNVNALLLGDSALYLCASSFDRNTEAFFGQGTRLTVV.

For the CDR3, the DNA is TGTGCCAGCAGTGACAGCGGCCATTCACCCCTCCACTTT. Translated, it gives CASSDSGHSPLHF. V usage is TRBV2 and J usage is TRBJ1-6; D is uncertain. The V gene's germline CDR1 is SNHLY and CDR2 FYNNEI. Trimming cost V 3 bases and J 8 bases, with 8 bases left between them. The CDR3 loop spans 13 amino acids.

As for this clone: An end of the junction does not agree with germline; a read error may underlie this. This sequence joins TRBV10-3 and TRBJ2-3, with TRBD2 matching over 9 bases. The CDR3 loop spans 18 amino acids. The V gene's germline CDR1 is ENHRY and CDR2 SYGVKD. The CDR3 DNA sequence: TGTGCCATCCGTGAACCTCGCGGGGGGGCGGGGAGCTCAGATACGCAGTATTTT. Translating it yields CAIREPRGGAGSSDTQYF.

The chain has TRBV5-5 and TRBJ2-3; a possible D gene is TRBD1 (6 bases). With 4 bases removed from V and 1 base from J, the gap between germline ends came to 13 bases. CDR3 length equals 15 residues. Germline V gene lookup returns CDR1 SGHKS and CDR2 YYEKEE (reference sequence). DNA for the CDR3: TGTGCCAGCAGCCCAACAGGGTGGCGCACAGATACGCAGTATTTT. Its protein product is CASSPTGWRTDTQYF. The full variable domain, completed using reference TRBV5-5 and TRBJ2-3, is DAGVTQSPTHLIKTRGQQVTLRCSPISGHKSVSWYQQVLGQGPQFIFQYYEKEERGRGNFPDRFSARQFPNYSSELNVNALLLGDSALYLCASSPTGWRTDTQYFGPGTRLTVL.

In its sample, this clone was seen once. The chain combines TRBV5-5 with TRBJ2-2; possibly TRBD2 for D (6 bases). This CDR3 comprises 16 residues. The germline V gene has CDR1 SGHKS and CDR2 YYEKEE (reference sequence). The V end was cut by 1 base, the J end by 0 bases, with 10 bases between. CDR3 sequence reads: CASSLREEPNTGELFF. The CDR3 nucleotides read TGTGCCAGCAGCTTGAGGGAGGAACCGAACACCGGGGAGCTGTTTTTT.

The chain links TRBV18 to TRBJ2-5, with 7 bases identical to TRBD2. The germline V gene encodes CDR1 KGHSH and CDR2 LQKENI. V lost 2 bases and J lost 6; bases outside the gene matches: 6. There are 14 residues in the CDR3. The CDR3 is CASSPTGEGKTQYF. The CDR3 DNA reads TGTGCCAGCTCACCAACGGGGGAGGGGAAGACCCAGTACTTC.

The gene calls are TRBV6-5 and TRBJ2-2; D is perhaps TRBD1 (5 bases). The CDR3 runs to 15 residues. CDR1 MNHEY and CDR2 SVGAGI come from the germline V gene. The V end was cut by 1 base, the J end by 1 base, with 7 bases between. The CDR3 protein is CASSYYTGNTGELFF. The CDR3 DNA sequence: TGTGCCAGCAGTTACTACACAGGGAACACCGGGGAGCTGTTTTTT.

The gene calls are TRBV19 and TRBJ1-5; D unresolved. Germline V gene lookup returns CDR1 LNHDA and CDR2 SQIVND (reference sequence). V lost 8 bases and J 4 bases, leaving 9 bases between the germline ends. This CDR3 contains 12 residues. CDR3 sequence (DNA): TGTGCCAGTCAAAGGGAGAATCAGCCCCAGCATTTT. Residues: CASQRENQPQHF.

This clone has just one count. The V gene is TRBV6-1, the J gene TRBJ1-2; the D gene is possibly TRBD1 (6 bases). Per germline, CDR1 MNHNS and CDR2 SASEGT. There are 13 residues in the CDR3. Trimming removed 3 bases from V and 8 bases from J, with 13 bases in between. The CDR3 protein is CASSDLGAGGYTF. In DNA form, the CDR3 reads TGTGCCAGCAGTGATTTGGGGGCTGGCGGCTACACCTTC.

J is TRBJ1-2 and V is TRBV10-3; TRBD1 agrees at 7 bases. This CDR3 region has 15 residues. The V gene's germline CDR1 is ENHRY and CDR2 SYGVKD. The J segment lost 0 bases and the V segment lost 8 bases, leaving 9 bases of the junction unmatched. CDR3 residues: CAIAQTGNPNYGYTF. The DNA of the CDR3 is TGTGCCATCGCCCAGACAGGGAATCCTAACTATGGCTACACCTTC.

This clone was observed a single time. The chain couples TRBV6-2 or TRBV6-3 to TRBJ1-1; the D gene is possibly TRBD1 (5 bases). The CDR3 totals 15 residues. V was shortened by 6 bases and J by 1 base, with 15 bases between the two germline ends. The germline gives CDR1 MNHEY, CDR2 SVGEGT. The CDR3 loop is CASSHPQGTNTEAFF. CDR3 DNA sequence: TGTGCCAGCAGCCACCCTCAGGGTACGAACACTGAAGCTTTCTTT.

This chain connects TRBV5-1 to TRBJ2-5; 7 bases match TRBD1. Germline V gene data show CDR1 as SGHRS and CDR2 as YFSETQ. The V and J ends lost 4 bases and 1 base, in that order; junction bases with no gene match: 4. The CDR3 loop spans 14 amino acids. The CDR3 loop reads CASSTQGVQETQYF. In nucleotides, the CDR3 is TGCGCCAGCAGCACCCAGGGGGTCCAAGAGACCCAGTACTTC.

This clone occurred once. The rearrangement joins TRBV2 to TRBJ2-1, with 8 bases lining up with TRBD1. Germline V gene lookup returns CDR1 SNHLY and CDR2 FYNNEI. The trim removed 2 bases at V and 5 bases at J, leaving 5 bases unmatched. This CDR3 is built from 15 residues. The CDR3 reads CASSERDRGNNEQFF. The DNA for the CDR3 is TGTGCCAGCAGTGAACGTGACAGGGGAAACAATGAGCAGTTCTTC.

The chain couples TRBV5-1 to TRBJ1-3; TRBD1 matches at 7 bases. This CDR3 has 15 amino acids. Per germline, CDR1 SGHRS and CDR2 YFSETQ. V trimming: 0 bases; J trimming: 4 bases; junction bases outside the gene matches: 4. CDR3 amino acids: CASSLASGQGNTIYF. The CDR3 DNA reads as TGCGCCAGCAGCTTGGCCTCGGGACAGGGAAACACCATATATTTT.

The chain is built from TRBV6-8 and TRBJ1-5; 11 bases fit TRBD1. Per germline, CDR1 MNHGY and CDR2 SAAAGT. This CDR3 has 19 residues. The V and J ends lost 1 base and 2 bases, in that order; junction bases with no gene match: 10. The chain's CDR3 is CASSYFGTGGFQGNQPQHF. The DNA for the CDR3 is TGTGCCAGCAGTTACTTTGGGACAGGGGGGTTTCAGGGCAATCAGCCCCAGCATTTT.